These 23 T cell receptor beta chains share one sample of origin, sequenced in a study of T cells after yellow fever vaccination. Via MiXCR, TCRdb re-called the 5' RACE reads, giving one row per CDR3 protein. Counted here are over 300,000 distinct CDR3 sequences, 4.1% occurring once; the ten biggest clones make up around 24%. The source was PBMCs, collected 5 days after the yellow fever booster vaccination. All receptors derive from a man aged 18 to 35 who received the YFV17D yellow fever vaccine.

V usage is TRBV7-2 and J usage is TRBJ2-7; no clear D gene. Germline values: CDR1 SGHTA, CDR2 FQGNSA. This CDR3 comprises 15 residues. Trimming took 2 bases from V and 3 from J, leaving 14 bases between them. CDR3 residues: CASSLSDLGSYEQYV. Written as DNA, the CDR3 is TGTGCCAGCAGCTTATCTGATCTAGGTAGCTACGAGCAGTACGTC.

This clonotype came up a few times. The gene calls are TRBV28 and TRBJ1-3; unclear D gene. Germline loops: CDR1 MDHEN, CDR2 SYDVKM. With 6 bases removed from V and 0 bases from J, the gap between germline ends came to 12 bases. The CDR3 is made up of 15 amino acids. As DNA, the CDR3 is TGTGCCAGCAGGCCCGAAACCTACTCTGGAAACACCATATATTTT. Protein: CASRPETYSGNTIYF.

This clonotype has at least ten counts. The genes are TRBV7-6 and TRBJ2-5; D uncertain. Trimming stripped 6 bases from V and 7 bases from J, with 9 bases between. This CDR3 has 11 amino acids. Germline assignment: CDR1 SGHVS and CDR2 FNYEAQ. The CDR3 spells CASSQYRTQYF. The CDR3 DNA reads TGTGCCAGCAGTCAATACAGGACCCAGTACTTC.

The V and J genes are TRBV11-2 and TRBJ2-5, with 11 bases aligning to TRBD2. Unmatched junction bases numbered 10, after V lost 5 bases and J lost 5 bases. Germline V CDR1 and CDR2: SGHAT, FQNNGV. The length of the CDR3 is 16 residues. This CDR3 is CASSLRSGGGFETQYF. In DNA, the CDR3 is TGTGCCAGCAGCCTCCGTAGCGGGGGGGGATTTGAGACCCAGTACTTC.

The chain is built from TRBV5-1 and TRBJ1-6; a possible D gene is TRBD1 (6 bases). This CDR3 is 14 amino acids long. Germline assignment: CDR1 SGHRS and CDR2 YFSETQ. Trimming stripped 0 bases from V and 11 bases from J, with 12 bases between. CDR3: CASSLGEGGPPLHF. In DNA, the CDR3 is TGCGCCAGCAGCTTGGGTGAAGGGGGGCCACCCCTCCACTTT.

Only a few counts were recorded for this clonotype. The chain is built from TRBV20-1 and TRBJ1-1; 7 bases are shared with TRBD1. The germline V gene encodes CDR1 DFQATT and CDR2 SNEGSKA (reference sequence). The V and J ends lost 6 bases and 3 bases, in that order; junction bases with no gene match: 7. The CDR3 is 13 amino acids. CDR3 DNA: TGCAGTGCACCGCGAACAGGGGACACTGAAGCTTTCTTT. It is translated as CSAPRTGDTEAFF.

This clonotype occurred many times. The chain joins TRBV28 to TRBJ2-7; a possible D gene is TRBD1 (6 bases). The CDR3 is 13 amino acids. V lost 6 bases and J 1 base, leaving 10 bases between the germline ends. Germline assignment: CDR1 MDHEN and CDR2 SYDVKM. The DNA of the CDR3 is TGTGCCAGCAGGAACGGACAGTCCTACGAGCAGTACGTC. Its protein is CASRNGQSYEQYV.

This chain joins TRBV6-2 or TRBV6-3 and TRBJ2-2, with 14 bases aligning to TRBD2. V dropped 2 bases and J dropped 3; count of bases not matched to a gene: 2. Germline V CDR1 and CDR2: MNHEY, SVGEGT. The CDR3 extends over 17 amino acids. The CDR3 DNA sequence: TGTGCCAGCAGTTACACGGGACTAGCGGGGGACACCGGGGAGCTGTTTTTT. This translates into CASSYTGLAGDTGELFF.

The chain recombines TRBV2 with TRBJ1-2, with D possibly matching TRBD1 (5 bases). The CDR3 has 13 residues. Trimming took off 9 bases at V and 2 bases at J, with 13 bases between the two ends. The germline gives CDR1 SNHLY, CDR2 FYNNEI. The CDR3 DNA reads TGTGCCAGTCGGGACCTAGACAACTATGGCTACACCTTC. Its protein product is CASRDLDNYGYTF.

The J gene is TRBJ2-1, the V gene TRBV19, with D possibly called TRBD1 or TRBD2 (5 bases each). The germline gives CDR1 LNHDA, CDR2 SQIVND (reference sequence). This CDR3 has 16 residues. Deletions cut 5 bases from V and 2 bases from J, with 16 bases between. The CDR3 reads CASSPLPEGPYNEQFF. The CDR3 region has the DNA TGTGCCAGTAGTCCCCTCCCAGAGGGGCCCTACAATGAGCAGTTCTTC.

The sample holds a few counts of this clonotype. The chain couples TRBV9 to TRBJ2-1, with TRBD2 matching over 13 bases. J was trimmed by 7 bases and V by 2 bases; bases with no gene match: 6. From germline, CDR1 is SGDLS and CDR2 YYNGEE. This CDR3 comprises 16 residues. DNA for the CDR3: TGTGCCAGCAGCGTCGGGACTAGCGGGGCCATAAATGAGCAGTTCTTC. It codes for CASSVGTSGAINEQFF.

The chain links TRBV20-1 to TRBJ2-3, with TRBD1 matching over 7 bases. V lost 1 base to trimming and J lost 0 bases; unmatched junction nucleotides: 4. The CDR3 is made up of 15 amino acids. Germline CDR1 reads DFQATT; CDR2 reads SNEGSKA (reference sequence). The CDR3 protein is CSARGQGKSTDTQYF. The CDR3, as DNA: TGCAGTGCTAGAGGACAGGGAAAGAGCACAGATACGCAGTATTTT.

This clonotype was seen ten or more times. The V call is TRBV5-1, the J call TRBJ2-1, with D uncertain. CDR1 SGHRS and CDR2 YFSETQ come from the germline V gene. Trimming shortened V by 4 bases and J by 4 bases, and 9 bases separated the two germline ends. The length of the CDR3 is 13 residues. The CDR3 loop is CASSTTLYNEQFF. The CDR3 DNA follows: TGCGCCAGCAGCACCACTCTGTACAATGAGCAGTTCTTC.

This clonotype showed up many times. The rearrangement uses TRBV10-3 and TRBJ1-1; 7 bases map to TRBD1. The CDR3 length is 14 residues. The ends lost 3 bases at V and 2 bases at J; junction bases unmatched: 3. Germline assignment: CDR1 ENHRY and CDR2 SYGVKD. The CDR3 sequence is CAISDDRDNTEAFF. CDR3 sequence (DNA): TGTGCCATCAGTGATGACAGGGACAACACTGAAGCTTTCTTT.

This clonotype showed up just a few times. The chain has TRBV20-1 and TRBJ2-7; unclear D gene. V shed 6 bases and J shed 2 bases, with 11 bases lying between them. The CDR3 has 12 amino acids. Germline CDR1 DFQATT, CDR2 SNEGSKA (reference sequence). The CDR3 reads CSATRGTYEQYF. The CDR3 DNA reads as TGCAGTGCGACCCGAGGAACCTACGAGCAGTACTTC.

This clonotype was counted many times. The rearrangement joins TRBV7-6 to TRBJ1-1; tentatively, D is TRBD1 (5 bases). V gave up 0 bases and J gave up 2 bases, with 16 bases separating them. The CDR3 is 17 residues long. The V gene's germline CDR1 is SGHVS and CDR2 FNYEAQ. CDR3 residues: CASSLALRGQGNTEAFF. The CDR3 coding sequence is TGTGCCAGCAGCTTAGCGCTAAGAGGGCAGGGAAACACTGAAGCTTTCTTT.

This chain links TRBV11-3 with TRBJ2-1; 8 bases are shared with TRBD1. Trimming at V came to 5 bases and at J to 10 bases, leaving 7 bases not matched to a gene. Germline-derived CDR1 and CDR2 are SGHNT and YENEEA. This CDR3 contains 13 residues. CDR3 region: CASSVGQVNEQFF. The DNA of the CDR3 is TGTGCCAGCAGCGTGGGACAGGTAAACGAGCAGTTCTTC.

This sequence joins TRBV4-1 and TRBJ1-5, with D unclear. Germline V gene sequence: CDR1 MGHRA, CDR2 YSYEKL. V was shortened by 5 bases and J by 6 bases, with 17 bases between the two germline ends. The CDR3 is 15 residues long. CDR3 DNA: TGCGCCAGCAGCTCGCGGATCCAATACAGTCAGCCCCAGCATTTT. Translating gives CASSSRIQYSQPQHF.

This clonotype occurred many times. The rearrangement uses TRBV5-1 and TRBJ2-5, with 8 bases that match TRBD1. V gave up 4 bases and J gave up 5 bases; unmatched junction bases: 7. The CDR3 has 14 residues. Germline CDR1 is SGHRS and CDR2 is YFSETQ. The CDR3 DNA follows: TGCGCCAGCAGCCTCGGACAGGGAGACGAGACCCAGTACTTC. It is translated as CASSLGQGDETQYF.

This clonotype was seen at least ten times. The V gene is TRBV4-3, the J gene TRBJ1-2; no definite D call. CDR1 is LGHNA and CDR2 is YSLEER in the germline V gene. Trimming removed 1 base from V and 1 base from J, with 10 bases in between. This CDR3 region has 15 residues. The CDR3 DNA reads TGCGCCAGCAGCCAAGTGGCTCAGTTTAACTATGGCTACACCTTC. Protein product: CASSQVAQFNYGYTF.

As DNA, the CDR3 is TGCGCCAGCAGCCAAGGGACCTACTACAATGAGCAGTTCTTC. Protein product: CASSQGTYYNEQFF. The chain links TRBV4-3 to TRBJ2-1; no clear D. CDR3 size: 14 residues. Trimming took 1 base from V and 3 from J, leaving 7 bases between them. Germline V lookup: CDR1 LGHNA, CDR2 YSLEER.

This clonotype showed up many times. This chain connects TRBV27 to TRBJ1-6; D ambiguous. Trimming stripped 6 bases from V and 6 bases from J, with 6 bases between. Germline CDR1 MNHEY, CDR2 SMNVEV (reference sequence). This CDR3 contains 12 residues. The CDR3 DNA sequence: TGTGCCAGCAGCCCCATTAATTCACCCCTCCACTTT. It yields the protein CASSPINSPLHF.

This clonotype turned up a few times. V and J are TRBV7-2 and TRBJ2-1, with D uncertain. There are 16 residues in the CDR3. The V gene's germline CDR1 is SGHTA and CDR2 FQGNSA. V was pared by 5 bases and J by 0 bases, with 14 bases between. The DNA of the CDR3 is TGTGCCAGCAGCCCTTGGGGTGGAGCCTCCTACAATGAGCAGTTCTTC. It is translated as CASSPWGGASYNEQFF.